The 16 T cell receptor beta chains presented below share a single source sample, sequenced in a study of early T cells in non-severe SARS-CoV-2 infection (dated by TCRdb to about 2021). The library relied on 5' RACE. Sequencing was performed on a NextSeq 500. TCRdb reanalyzed the raw reads on its own, using fastp at Q25 for trimming and MiXCR for clone calling, and kept in-frame beta chains. Each CDR3 protein gets just one entry, which takes the most common genes and DNA from the rows behind it. The sample data list fewer than 85,000 distinct CDR3 sequences, and approximately 12% of these were observed just once. The top ten hold roughly 1.2% of the sample. The material sequenced was whole blood. The receptors come from an adult who was a healthcare worker with PCR-confirmed SARS-CoV-2 infection or an uninfected control (not recorded which).

This clonotype rates as medium-sized. The chain carries TRBV4-3 and TRBJ2-7, with D possibly TRBD1 on 5 matching bases. CDR3 length: 15 residues. Germline V CDR1 and CDR2: LGHNA, YSLEER. The V and J ends lost 1 base and 7 bases respectively, with 17 bases between them. For the CDR3, the DNA is TGCGCCAGCAGCCAAGGTTTGGCCAGGGATTGGGAGCAGTACTTC. Amino acids: CASSQGLARDWEQYF.

This clonotype was counted ten times or more. V and J are TRBV24-1 and TRBJ2-3; D is unresolved. The V and J ends lost 10 bases and 2 bases respectively, with 15 bases between them. The CDR3 length is 14 residues. Germline values: CDR1 KGHDR, CDR2 SFDVKD. CDR3 bases: TGTGCCACATCACTCCCCGGGCCCACAGATACGCAGTATTTT. Residues: CATSLPGPTDTQYF.

This clonotype was seen many times. This chain uses TRBV11-2 with TRBJ2-4, with TRBD1 matching over 7 bases. V shed 2 bases and J 3 bases; nucleotides not matched to a gene: 13. The CDR3 loop spans 18 amino acids. In germline, CDR1 is SGHAT, CDR2 FQNNGV. The DNA of the CDR3 is TGTGCCAGCAGCTTACTAGGGACAGCCACGGCGGGCAAAAACATTCAGTACTTC. Translating gives CASSLLGTATAGKNIQYF.

This clonotype was seen ten or more times. The genes are TRBV29-1 and TRBJ1-4, with TRBD1 matching over 8 bases. Germline CDR1 reads SQVTM; CDR2 reads ANQGSEA. The CDR3 spans 14 residues. V gave up 7 bases and J gave up 4 bases; unmatched junction bases: 8. The CDR3 DNA follows: TGCAGCGCTACCGGGACAGGTGTTAATGAAAAACTGTTTTTT. This gives the protein CSATGTGVNEKLFF.

This clonotype came up many times. The J gene is TRBJ1-1, the V gene TRBV6-1; D not certain. Trimming stripped 0 bases from V and 7 bases from J, with 9 bases between. Germline assignment: CDR1 MNHNS and CDR2 SASEGT. This CDR3 comprises 13 residues. This CDR3 is CASSEADYSEAFF. CDR3 nucleotides: TGTGCCAGCAGTGAAGCTGATTACAGTGAAGCTTTCTTT.

Many counts were recorded for this clonotype. The chain joins TRBV19 to TRBJ2-3, with D possibly being TRBD1 or TRBD2 (6 bases each). Germline CDR1 reads LNHDA; CDR2 reads SQIVND (reference sequence). With 5 bases removed from V and 1 base from J, the gap between germline ends came to 13 bases. The CDR3 consists of 15 residues. The CDR3 loop is CASSSWGAGTDTQYF. DNA of the CDR3: TGTGCCAGTAGTTCCTGGGGGGCTGGCACAGATACGCAGTATTTT.

This clonotype was seen ten or more times. The J gene is TRBJ1-1, the V gene TRBV12-3 or TRBV12-4; 9 positions match TRBD1. V was pared by 5 bases and J by 3 bases, with 4 bases of the junction left unmatched. The length of the CDR3 is 14 residues. This CDR3 reads CASSPGQGDTEAFF. In DNA form, the CDR3 reads TGTGCCAGCAGTCCGGGACAGGGTGACACTGAAGCTTTCTTT.

This clonotype was seen repeatedly, ten times or more. This chain links TRBV7-8 with TRBJ2-2; TRBD1 matches at 10 bases. V lost 2 bases to trimming and J lost 5 bases; unmatched junction nucleotides: 5. The V gene's germline CDR1 is SGHVS and CDR2 FQNEAQ. CDR3 size: 16 residues. CDR3 amino acids: CASSLYGQGGTGELFF. For the CDR3, the DNA is TGTGCCAGCAGCTTATATGGACAGGGGGGAACCGGGGAGCTGTTTTTT.

The rearrangement uses TRBV12-3 or TRBV12-4 and TRBJ2-5; a weak D match, TRBD1 (6 bases). V lost 2 bases and J 2 bases, leaving 15 bases between the germline ends. The CDR3 spans 16 residues. The CDR3: CASSLLWDTPQETQYF. The CDR3 DNA reads as TGTGCCAGCAGTTTACTGTGGGACACCCCTCAAGAGACCCAGTACTTC.

This clonotype was recorded at least ten times. The J gene is TRBJ1-4, the V gene TRBV30, with D unresolved. There are 13 residues in the CDR3. Looked up from germline, CDR1 is GTSNPN and CDR2 is SVGIG (reference sequence). Deletions cut 2 bases from V and 5 bases from J, with 9 bases between. CDR3 protein: CAWSWSPNEKLFF. CDR3 nucleotide sequence: TGTGCCTGGAGTTGGAGCCCGAATGAAAAACTGTTTTTT. Full variable domain (rest looked up from reference TRBV30 and TRBJ1-4): SQTIHQWPATLVQPVGSPLSLECTVEGTSNPNLYWYRQAAGRGLQLLFYSVGIGQISSEVPQNLSASRPQDRQFILSSKKLLLSDSGFYLCAWSWSPNEKLFFGSGTQLSVL.

This clonotype is judged medium-sized. The genes are TRBV7-9 and TRBJ2-7; 9 bases line up with TRBD2. The CDR3 totals 15 residues. Trimming at V came to 4 bases and at J to 0 bases, leaving 4 bases not matched to a gene. Germline CDR1 and CDR2: SEHNR and FQNEAQ (reference sequence). The CDR3 nucleotides read TGTGCCAGCAGCTCCCGCGGGGGGGGCTCCTACGAGCAGTACTTC. It encodes CASSSRGGGSYEQYF. The whole variable domain, remainder taken from reference TRBV7-9 and TRBJ2-7, is DTGVSQNPRHKITKRGQNVTFRCDPISEHNRLYWYRQTLGQGPEFLTYFQNEAQLEKSRLLSDRFSAERPKGSFSTLEIQRTEQGDSAMYLCASSSRGGGSYEQYFGPGTRLTVT.

This clonotype was counted ten times or more. The rearrangement uses TRBV6-2 or TRBV6-3 and TRBJ2-7, with D perhaps matching TRBD1 (6 bases). V was pared by 4 bases and J by 1 base, with 20 bases between. The CDR3 consists of 17 residues. Germline V gene sequence: CDR1 MNHEY, CDR2 SVGEGT. Here the CDR3 DNA reads TGTGCCAGCAGTTCTTTTCGTGGGAACAGGGCTTCCTACGAGCAGTACTTC. Protein sequence: CASSSFRGNRASYEQYF.

This clonotype was detected ten times or more. The chain couples TRBV5-1 to TRBJ2-2, with 9 bases that match TRBD2. CDR1 is SGHRS, CDR2 YFSETQ, per germline. The ends lost 1 base at V and 2 bases at J; junction bases unmatched: 9. The CDR3 is 18 amino acids. CDR3 sequence reads: CASSLTGTSTLNTGELFF. The CDR3, as DNA: TGCGCCAGCAGCTTGACTGGGACTAGCACATTAAACACCGGGGAGCTGTTTTTT.

Many counts were recorded for this clonotype. The rearrangement joins TRBV5-1 to TRBJ1-4, with a possible D match to TRBD1 (5 bases). The germline CDR1 and CDR2 sequences are SGHRS and YFSETQ. The CDR3 sequence is 16 residues long. The V gene lost 4 bases and the J gene lost 8 bases, with 21 bases spanning the gap. The CDR3: CASSPALDTKGEKLFF. The CDR3 DNA reads as TGCGCCAGCAGCCCAGCTTTGGACACGAAAGGGGAAAAACTGTTTTTT.

This clonotype showed up many times. This chain joins TRBV5-5 and TRBJ2-6; 14 bases map to TRBD2. Trimming took 4 bases from V and 3 from J; bases not matched to a gene: 9. The CDR3 extends over 19 amino acids. The germline gives CDR1 SGHKS, CDR2 YYEKEE (reference sequence). CDR3: CASSKGGLAGAGGANVLTF. CDR3 DNA sequence: TGTGCCAGCAGCAAGGGGGGACTAGCGGGAGCCGGTGGGGCCAACGTCCTGACTTTC.

This clonotype occurred many times. The chain employs TRBV5-8 and TRBJ2-2; no reliable D call. The V gene's germline CDR1 is SGHTS and CDR2 YDEGEE. This CDR3 has 14 amino acids. V dropped 0 bases and J dropped 2 bases, with 5 bases sitting between them. The CDR3 spells CASSLGSNTGELFF. CDR3 DNA: TGTGCCAGCAGCTTGGGCAGCAACACCGGGGAGCTGTTTTTT.